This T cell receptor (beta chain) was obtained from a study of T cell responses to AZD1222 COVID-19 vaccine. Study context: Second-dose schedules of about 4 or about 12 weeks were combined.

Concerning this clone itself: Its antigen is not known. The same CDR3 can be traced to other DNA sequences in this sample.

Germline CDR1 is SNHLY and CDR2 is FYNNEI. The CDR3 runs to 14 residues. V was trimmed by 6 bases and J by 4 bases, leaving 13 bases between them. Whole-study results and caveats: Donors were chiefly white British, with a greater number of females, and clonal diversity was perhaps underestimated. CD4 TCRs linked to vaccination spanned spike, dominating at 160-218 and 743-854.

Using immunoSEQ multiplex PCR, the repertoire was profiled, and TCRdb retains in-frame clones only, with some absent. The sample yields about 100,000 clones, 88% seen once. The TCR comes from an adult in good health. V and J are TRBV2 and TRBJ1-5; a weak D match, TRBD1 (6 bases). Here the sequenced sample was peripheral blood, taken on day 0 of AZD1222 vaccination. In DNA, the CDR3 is TGTGCCAGCAGAGATGATAGGGGGAATCAGCCCCAGCATTTT. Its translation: CASRDDRGNQPQHF.